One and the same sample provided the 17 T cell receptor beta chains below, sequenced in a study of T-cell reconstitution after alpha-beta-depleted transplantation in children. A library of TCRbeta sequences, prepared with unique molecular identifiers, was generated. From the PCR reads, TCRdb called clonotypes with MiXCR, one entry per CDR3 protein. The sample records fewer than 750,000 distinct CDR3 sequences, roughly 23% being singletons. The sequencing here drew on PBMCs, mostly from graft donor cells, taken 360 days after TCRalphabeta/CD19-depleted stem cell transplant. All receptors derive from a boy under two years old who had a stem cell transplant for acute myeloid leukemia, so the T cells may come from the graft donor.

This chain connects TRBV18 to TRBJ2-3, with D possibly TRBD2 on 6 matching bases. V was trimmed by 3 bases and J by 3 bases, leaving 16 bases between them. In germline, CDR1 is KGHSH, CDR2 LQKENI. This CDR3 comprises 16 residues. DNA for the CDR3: TGTGCCAGCTCACCTCTGGGGGGTGAATTGACAGATACGCAGTATTTT. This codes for CASSPLGGELTDTQYF.

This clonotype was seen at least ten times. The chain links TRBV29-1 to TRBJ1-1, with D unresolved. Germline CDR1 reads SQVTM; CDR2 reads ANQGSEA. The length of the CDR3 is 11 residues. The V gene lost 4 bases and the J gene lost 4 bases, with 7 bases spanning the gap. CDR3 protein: CSVVRPTEAFF. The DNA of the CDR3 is TGCAGCGTTGTTAGGCCCACTGAAGCTTTCTTT.

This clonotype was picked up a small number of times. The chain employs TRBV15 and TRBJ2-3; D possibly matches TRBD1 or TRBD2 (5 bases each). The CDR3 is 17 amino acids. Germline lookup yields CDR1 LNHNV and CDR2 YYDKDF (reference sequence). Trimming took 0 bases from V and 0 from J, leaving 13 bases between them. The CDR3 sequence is CATSRDGTGYSTDTQYF. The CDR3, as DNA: TGTGCCACCAGCAGAGATGGGACGGGTTATAGCACAGATACGCAGTATTTT.

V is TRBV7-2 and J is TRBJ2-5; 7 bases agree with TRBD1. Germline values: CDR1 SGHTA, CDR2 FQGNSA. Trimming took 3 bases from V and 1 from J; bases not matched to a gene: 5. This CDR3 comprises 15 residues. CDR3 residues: CASSFVGQAQETQYF. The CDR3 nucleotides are TGTGCCAGCAGCTTTGTCGGACAGGCCCAAGAGACCCAGTACTTC. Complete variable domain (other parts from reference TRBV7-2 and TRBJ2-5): GAGVSQSPSNKVTEKGKDVELRCDPISGHTALYWYRQSLGQGLEFLIYFQGNSAPDKSGLPSDRFSAERTGGSVSTLTIQRTQQEDSAVYLCASSFVGQAQETQYFGPGTRLLVL.

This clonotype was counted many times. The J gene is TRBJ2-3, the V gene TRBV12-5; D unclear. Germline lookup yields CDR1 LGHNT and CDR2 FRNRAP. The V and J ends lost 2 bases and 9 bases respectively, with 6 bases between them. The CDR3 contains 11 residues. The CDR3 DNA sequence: TGTGCTAGTGGTTTGCTGGGGACGCAGTATTTT. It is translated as CASGLLGTQYF.

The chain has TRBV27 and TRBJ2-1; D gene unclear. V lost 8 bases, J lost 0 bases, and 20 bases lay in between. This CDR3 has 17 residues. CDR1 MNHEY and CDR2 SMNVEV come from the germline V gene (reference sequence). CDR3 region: CASQHRGIRSSYNEQFF. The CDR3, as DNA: TGTGCCAGCCAACATCGAGGTATTCGAAGCTCCTACAATGAGCAGTTCTTC.

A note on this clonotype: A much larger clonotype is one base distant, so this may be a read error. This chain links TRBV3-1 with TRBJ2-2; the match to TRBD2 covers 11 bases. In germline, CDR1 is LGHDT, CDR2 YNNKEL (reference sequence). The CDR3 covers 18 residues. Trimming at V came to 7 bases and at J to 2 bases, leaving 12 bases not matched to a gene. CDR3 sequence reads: CASTRPGLAVINTGELFF. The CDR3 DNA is TGTGCCAGCACCCGACCGGGACTAGCGGTGATAAACACCGGGGAGCTGTTTTTT.

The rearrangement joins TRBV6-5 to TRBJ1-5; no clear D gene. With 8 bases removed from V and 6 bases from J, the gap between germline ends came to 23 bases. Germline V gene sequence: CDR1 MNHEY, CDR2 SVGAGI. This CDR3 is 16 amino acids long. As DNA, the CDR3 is TGTGCCAGCGTTTCCGGACCCTACCCCGGCAGTCAGCCCCAGCATTTT. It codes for CASVSGPYPGSQPQHF.

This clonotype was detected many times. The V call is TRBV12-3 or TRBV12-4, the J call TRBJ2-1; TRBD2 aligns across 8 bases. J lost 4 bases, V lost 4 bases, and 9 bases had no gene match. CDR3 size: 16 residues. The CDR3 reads CASSYYGLAEYNEQFF. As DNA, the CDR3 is TGTGCCAGCAGTTACTACGGACTAGCAGAGTACAATGAGCAGTTCTTC.

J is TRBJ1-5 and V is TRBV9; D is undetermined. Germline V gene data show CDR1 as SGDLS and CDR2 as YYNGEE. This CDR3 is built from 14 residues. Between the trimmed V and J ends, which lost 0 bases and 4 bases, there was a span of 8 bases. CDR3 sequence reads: CASSVESGNQPQHF. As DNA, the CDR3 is TGTGCCAGCAGCGTAGAATCCGGTAATCAGCCCCAGCATTTT.

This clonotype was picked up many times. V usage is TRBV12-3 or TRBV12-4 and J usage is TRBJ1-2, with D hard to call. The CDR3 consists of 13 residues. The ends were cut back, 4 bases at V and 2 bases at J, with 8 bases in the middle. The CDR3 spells CASSSGLNYGYTF. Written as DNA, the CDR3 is TGTGCCAGCAGTTCCGGACTGAACTATGGCTACACCTTC.

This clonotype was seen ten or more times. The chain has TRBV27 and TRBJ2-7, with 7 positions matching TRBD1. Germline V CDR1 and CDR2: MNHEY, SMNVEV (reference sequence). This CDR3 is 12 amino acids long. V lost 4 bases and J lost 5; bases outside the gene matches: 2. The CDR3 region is CASSWTGDEQYF. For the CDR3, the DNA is TGTGCCAGCAGTTGGACAGGAGACGAGCAGTACTTC.

CDR3 protein: CASSPPGAGTETQYF. DNA for the CDR3: TGTGCCAGCAGCCCACCGGGCGCGGGAACGGAGACCCAGTACTTC. This chain links TRBV7-8 with TRBJ2-5; D is possibly TRBD2 (6 bases). Trimming took 5 bases from V and 5 from J, leaving 18 bases between them. The CDR3 consists of 15 residues. Germline assignment: CDR1 SGHVS and CDR2 FQNEAQ.

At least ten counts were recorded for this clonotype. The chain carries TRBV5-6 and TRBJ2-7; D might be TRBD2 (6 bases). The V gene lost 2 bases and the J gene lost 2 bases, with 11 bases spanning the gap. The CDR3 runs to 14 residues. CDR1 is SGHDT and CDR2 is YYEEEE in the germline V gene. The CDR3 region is CASSFPGGTYEQYV. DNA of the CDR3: TGTGCCAGCAGCTTCCCCGGGGGTACCTACGAGCAGTACGTC.

CDR3 sequence reads: CASSPTYGTSDGTDTQYF. CDR3 nucleotides: TGTGCCAGCAGCCCAACATACGGGACTAGCGACGGCACAGATACGCAGTATTTT. The gene calls are TRBV7-3 and TRBJ2-3, with 10 bases aligning to TRBD2. The CDR3 loop spans 18 amino acids. Looked up from germline, CDR1 is SGHTA and CDR2 is FQGTGA. The junction had 12 bases not matched to a gene; V was cut back by 5 bases and J by 1 base.

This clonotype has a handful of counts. In nucleotides, the CDR3 is TGCAGTGCTACCCGTGGCACAGATACGCAGTATTTT. This codes for CSATRGTDTQYF. The gene calls are TRBV20-1 and TRBJ2-3; D unclear. The CDR3 has 12 residues. The germline CDR1 and CDR2 sequences are DFQATT and SNEGSKA (reference sequence). V was shortened by 4 bases and J by 1 base, with 6 bases between the two germline ends.

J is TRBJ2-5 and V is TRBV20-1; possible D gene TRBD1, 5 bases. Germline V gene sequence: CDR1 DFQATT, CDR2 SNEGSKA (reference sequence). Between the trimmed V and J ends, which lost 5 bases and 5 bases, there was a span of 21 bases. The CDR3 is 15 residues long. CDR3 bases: TGCAGTGCTTTTTATAGGACACTGGGTGGCGAGACCCAGTACTTC. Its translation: CSAFYRTLGGETQYF.